This T cell receptor (beta chain) was sequenced for a study of cytomegalovirus exposure and HLA in healthy donors. Study-wide results and limits: The study flagged some 170 TCR beta chains as cytomegalovirus-associated.

This clone showed up just once. As yet, its antigen is unknown. Germline lookup yields CDR1 SGHRS and CDR2 YFSETQ. Trimming took 4 bases from V and 1 from J; bases not matched to a gene: 8. The CDR3 has 17 residues. Produced via immunoSEQ multiplex PCR; TCRdb's table is partial and in-frame only. The repertoire holds under 200,000 clones, with around 80% as singletons. This TCR was recovered from a woman aged 25 to 39 in good health and CMV-seronegative. This chain links TRBV5-1 with TRBJ1-5; 10 bases map to TRBD1. Sequencing was carried out using PBMCs. This CDR3 is CASSGGQGFGSNQPQHF. CDR3 DNA sequence: TGCGCCAGCAGCGGGGGACAGGGGTTCGGGAGCAATCAGCCCCAGCATTTT.